This TCR beta chain was sequenced during a study of blood T cell repertoires in COVID-19. Germline CDR1 is SGHAT and CDR2 is FQNNGV. Germline trimming cut 3 bases from V and 4 bases from J; bases unmatched to any gene: 10. The CDR3 runs to 16 residues. Method: immunoSEQ multiplex PCR; TCRdb's copy keeps in-frame clones and lacks some. Of more than 130,000 clones in the sample, around nine tenths were seen once. The source material was peripheral blood. The J gene is TRBJ2-5, the V gene TRBV11-2, with 8 bases aligning to TRBD2. The clonotype originates from a woman aged 40 to 55 with acute or convalescent COVID-19. DNA for the CDR3: TGTGCCAGCAGCTTGGGGACTAGTTTAATAATAGAGACCCAGTACTTC. This encodes CASSLGTSLIIETQYF.